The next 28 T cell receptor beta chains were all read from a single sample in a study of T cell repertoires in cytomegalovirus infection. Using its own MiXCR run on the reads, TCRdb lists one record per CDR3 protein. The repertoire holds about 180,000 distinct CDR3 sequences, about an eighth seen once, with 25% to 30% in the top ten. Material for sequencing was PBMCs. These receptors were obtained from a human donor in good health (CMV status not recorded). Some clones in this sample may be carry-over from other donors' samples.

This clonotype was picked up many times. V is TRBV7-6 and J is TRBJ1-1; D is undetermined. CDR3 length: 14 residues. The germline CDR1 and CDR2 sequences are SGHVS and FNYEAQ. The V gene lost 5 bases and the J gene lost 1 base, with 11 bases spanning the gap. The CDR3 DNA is TGTGCCAGCAGCCTCTCGGAAACGAACACTGAAGCTTTCTTT. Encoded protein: CASSLSETNTEAFF.

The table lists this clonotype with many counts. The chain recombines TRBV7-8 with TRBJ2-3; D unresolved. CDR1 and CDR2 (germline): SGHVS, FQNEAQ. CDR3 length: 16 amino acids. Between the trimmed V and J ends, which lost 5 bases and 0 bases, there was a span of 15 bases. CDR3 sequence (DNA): TGTGCCAGCAGCCCCCAAGTGGCGGAGAGCACAGATACGCAGTATTTT. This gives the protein CASSPQVAESTDTQYF.

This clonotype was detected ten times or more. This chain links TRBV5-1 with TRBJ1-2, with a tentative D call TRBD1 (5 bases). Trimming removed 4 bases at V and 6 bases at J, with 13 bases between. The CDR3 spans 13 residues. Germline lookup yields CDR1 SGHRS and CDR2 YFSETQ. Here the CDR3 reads CASSPPQGHGYTF. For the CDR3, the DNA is TGCGCCAGCAGCCCCCCCCAGGGACATGGCTACACCTTC.

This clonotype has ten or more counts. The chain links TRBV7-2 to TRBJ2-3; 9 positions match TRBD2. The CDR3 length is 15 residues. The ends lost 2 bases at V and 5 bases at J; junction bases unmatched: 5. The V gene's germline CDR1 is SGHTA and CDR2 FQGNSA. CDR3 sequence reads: CASSLSSGVVDTQYF. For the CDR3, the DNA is TGTGCCAGCAGCTTATCTAGCGGGGTGGTAGATACGCAGTATTTT. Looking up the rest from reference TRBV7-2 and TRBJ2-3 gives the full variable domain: GAGVSQSPSNKVTEKGKDVELRCDPISGHTALYWYRQSLGQGLEFLIYFQGNSAPDKSGLPSDRFSAERTGGSVSTLTIQRTQQEDSAVYLCASSLSSGVVDTQYFGPGTRLTVL.

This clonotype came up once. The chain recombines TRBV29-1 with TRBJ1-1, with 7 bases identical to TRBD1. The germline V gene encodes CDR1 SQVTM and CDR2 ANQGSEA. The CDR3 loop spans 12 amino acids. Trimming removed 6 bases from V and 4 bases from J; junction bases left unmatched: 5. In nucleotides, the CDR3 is TGCAGCGTAGCTACAGGGGCCACTGAAGCTTTCTTT. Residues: CSVATGATEAFF.

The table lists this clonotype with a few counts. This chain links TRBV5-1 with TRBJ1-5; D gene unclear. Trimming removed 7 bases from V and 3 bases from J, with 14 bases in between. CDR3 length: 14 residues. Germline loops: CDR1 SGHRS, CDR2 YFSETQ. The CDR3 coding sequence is TGCGCCAGCCGTTTGGAGGGCAACAATCAGCCCCAGCATTTT. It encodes CASRLEGNNQPQHF.

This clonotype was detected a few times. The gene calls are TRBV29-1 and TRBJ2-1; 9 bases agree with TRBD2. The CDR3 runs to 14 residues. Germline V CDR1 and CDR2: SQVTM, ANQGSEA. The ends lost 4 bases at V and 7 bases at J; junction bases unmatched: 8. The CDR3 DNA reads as TGCAGCGTTGTTGTAGCGGGAGTAAGAAATGAGCAGTTCTTC. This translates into CSVVVAGVRNEQFF.

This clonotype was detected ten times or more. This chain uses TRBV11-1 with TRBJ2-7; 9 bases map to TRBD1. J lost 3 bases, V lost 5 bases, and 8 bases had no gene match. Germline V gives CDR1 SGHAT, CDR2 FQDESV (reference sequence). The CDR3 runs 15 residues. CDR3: CASSPGQGAFYEQYF. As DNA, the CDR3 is TGTGCCAGCAGCCCGGGACAGGGCGCCTTCTACGAGCAGTACTTC.

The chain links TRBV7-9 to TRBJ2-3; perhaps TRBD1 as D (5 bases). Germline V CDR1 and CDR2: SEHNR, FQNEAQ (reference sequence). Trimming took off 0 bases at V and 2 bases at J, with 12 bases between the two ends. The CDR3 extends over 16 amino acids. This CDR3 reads CASSLASQGTTDTQYF. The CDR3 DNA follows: TGTGCCAGCAGCTTAGCCTCCCAGGGAACCACAGATACGCAGTATTTT.

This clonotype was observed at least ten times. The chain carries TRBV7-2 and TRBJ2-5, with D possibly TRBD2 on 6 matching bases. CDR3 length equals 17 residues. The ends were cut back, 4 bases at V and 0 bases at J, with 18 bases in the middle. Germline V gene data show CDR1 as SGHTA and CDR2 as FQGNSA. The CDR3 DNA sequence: TGTGCCAGCAGCTCTGCTTTAGGGACTCCGGACCAAGAGACCCAGTACTTC. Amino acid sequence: CASSSALGTPDQETQYF.

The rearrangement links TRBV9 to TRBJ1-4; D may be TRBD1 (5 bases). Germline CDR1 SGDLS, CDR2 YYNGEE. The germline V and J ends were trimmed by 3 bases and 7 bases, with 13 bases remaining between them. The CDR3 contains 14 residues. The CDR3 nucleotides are TGTGCCAGCAGCGCGCGGGGGGTACGTGAAAAACTGTTTTTT. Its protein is CASSARGVREKLFF.

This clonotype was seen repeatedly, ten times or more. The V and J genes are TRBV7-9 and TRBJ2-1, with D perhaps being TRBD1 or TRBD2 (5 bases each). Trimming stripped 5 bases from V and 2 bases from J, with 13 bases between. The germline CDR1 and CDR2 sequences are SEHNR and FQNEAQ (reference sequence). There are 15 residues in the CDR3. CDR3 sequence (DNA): TGTGCCAGCAGCCAGGGTGAGGGAACCTACAATGAGCAGTTCTTC. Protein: CASSQGEGTYNEQFF.

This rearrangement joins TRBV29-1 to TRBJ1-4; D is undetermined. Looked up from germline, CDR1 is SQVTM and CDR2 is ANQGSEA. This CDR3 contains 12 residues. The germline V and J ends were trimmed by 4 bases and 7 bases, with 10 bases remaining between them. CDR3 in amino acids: CSVGGLGEKLFF. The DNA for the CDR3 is TGCAGCGTTGGAGGGCTCGGTGAAAAACTGTTTTTT.

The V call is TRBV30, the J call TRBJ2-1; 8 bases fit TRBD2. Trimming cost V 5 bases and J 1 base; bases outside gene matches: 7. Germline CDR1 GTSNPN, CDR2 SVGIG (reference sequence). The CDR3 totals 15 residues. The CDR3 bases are TGTGCCTGGTTCTCTACTAGCGGATCCTACAATGAGCAGTTCTTC. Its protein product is CAWFSTSGSYNEQFF.

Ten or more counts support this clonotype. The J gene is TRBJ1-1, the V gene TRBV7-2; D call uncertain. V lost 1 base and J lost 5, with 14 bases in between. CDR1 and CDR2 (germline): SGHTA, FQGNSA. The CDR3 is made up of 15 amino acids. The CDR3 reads CASSLEGDTGTEAFF. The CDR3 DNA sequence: TGTGCCAGCAGCTTAGAGGGCGACACTGGGACTGAAGCTTTCTTT.

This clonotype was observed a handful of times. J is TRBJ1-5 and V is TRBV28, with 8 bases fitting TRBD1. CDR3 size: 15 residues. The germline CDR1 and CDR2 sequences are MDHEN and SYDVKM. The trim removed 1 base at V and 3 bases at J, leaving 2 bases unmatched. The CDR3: CASSLSDRVNQPQHF. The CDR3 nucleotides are TGTGCCAGCAGTTTATCGGACAGGGTCAATCAGCCCCAGCATTTT.

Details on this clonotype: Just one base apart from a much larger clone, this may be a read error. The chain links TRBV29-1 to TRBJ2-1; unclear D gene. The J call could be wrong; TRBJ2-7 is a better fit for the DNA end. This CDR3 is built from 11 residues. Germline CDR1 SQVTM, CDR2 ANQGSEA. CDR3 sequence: CSAYSRGEQYF. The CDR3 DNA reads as TGCAGCGCTTATTCGCGTGGTGAGCAGTACTTC.

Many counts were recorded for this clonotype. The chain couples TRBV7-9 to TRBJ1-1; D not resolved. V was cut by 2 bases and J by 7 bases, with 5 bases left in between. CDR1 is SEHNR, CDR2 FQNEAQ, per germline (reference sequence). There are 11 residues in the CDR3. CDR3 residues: CASSLLNEAFF. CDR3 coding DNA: TGTGCCAGCAGCTTACTTAATGAAGCTTTCTTT.

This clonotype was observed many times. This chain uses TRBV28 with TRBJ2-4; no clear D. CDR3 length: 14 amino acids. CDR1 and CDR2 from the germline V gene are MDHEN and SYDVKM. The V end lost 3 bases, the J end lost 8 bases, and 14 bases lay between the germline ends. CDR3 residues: CASSLEPVGYIQYF. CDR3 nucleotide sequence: TGTGCCAGCAGTTTGGAACCCGTAGGGTACATTCAGTACTTC.

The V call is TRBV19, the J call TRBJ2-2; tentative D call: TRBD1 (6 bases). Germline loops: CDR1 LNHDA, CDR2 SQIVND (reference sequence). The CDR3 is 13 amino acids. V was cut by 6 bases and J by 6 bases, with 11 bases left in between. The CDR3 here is CASRKTGSGELFF. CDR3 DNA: TGTGCCAGTAGAAAAACAGGGTCCGGGGAGCTGTTTTTT.

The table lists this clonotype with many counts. The chain's CDR3 is CASSSRGQETQYF. DNA of the CDR3: TGTGCCAGCAGCTCCAGGGGCCAAGAGACCCAGTACTTC. The chain combines TRBV7-2 with TRBJ2-5; D might be TRBD1 (6 bases). The V gene's germline CDR1 is SGHTA and CDR2 FQGNSA. Trimming left V 4 bases short and J 1 base short, with 7 bases between. The CDR3 sequence is 13 residues long.

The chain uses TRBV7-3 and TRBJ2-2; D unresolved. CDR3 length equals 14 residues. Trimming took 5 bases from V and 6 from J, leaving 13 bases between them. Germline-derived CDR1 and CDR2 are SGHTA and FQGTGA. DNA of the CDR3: TGTGCCAGCAGCCGAAAGATTTTAGCCGGGGAGCTGTTTTTT. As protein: CASSRKILAGELFF.

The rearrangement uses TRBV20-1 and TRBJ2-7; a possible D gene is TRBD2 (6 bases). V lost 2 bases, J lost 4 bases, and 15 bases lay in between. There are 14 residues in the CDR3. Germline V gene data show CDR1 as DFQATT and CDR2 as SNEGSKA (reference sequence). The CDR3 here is CSARKAGGRYEQYF. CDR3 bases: TGCAGTGCTAGAAAGGCCGGGGGACGGTACGAGCAGTACTTC.

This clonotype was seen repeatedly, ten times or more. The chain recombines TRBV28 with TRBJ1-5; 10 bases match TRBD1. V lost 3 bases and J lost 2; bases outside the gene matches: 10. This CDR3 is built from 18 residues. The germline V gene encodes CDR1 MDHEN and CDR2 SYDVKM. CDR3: CASSFIRQGARGNQPQHF. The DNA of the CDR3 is TGTGCCAGCAGTTTTATAAGACAGGGGGCGCGAGGCAATCAGCCCCAGCATTTT.

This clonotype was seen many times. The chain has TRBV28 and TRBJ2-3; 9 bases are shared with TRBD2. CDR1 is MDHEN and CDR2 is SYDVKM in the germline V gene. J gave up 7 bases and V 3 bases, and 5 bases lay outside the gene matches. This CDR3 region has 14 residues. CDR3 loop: CASSLREGRYTQYF. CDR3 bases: TGTGCCAGCAGTTTGCGGGAGGGCCGATATACGCAGTATTTT.

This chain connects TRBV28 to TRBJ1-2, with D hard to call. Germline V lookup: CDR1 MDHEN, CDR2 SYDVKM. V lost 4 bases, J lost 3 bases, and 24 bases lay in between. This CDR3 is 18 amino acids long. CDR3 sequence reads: CASSSDQLTVTGDYGYTF. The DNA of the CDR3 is TGTGCCAGCAGTTCAGACCAACTCACAGTGACGGGCGACTATGGCTACACCTTC.

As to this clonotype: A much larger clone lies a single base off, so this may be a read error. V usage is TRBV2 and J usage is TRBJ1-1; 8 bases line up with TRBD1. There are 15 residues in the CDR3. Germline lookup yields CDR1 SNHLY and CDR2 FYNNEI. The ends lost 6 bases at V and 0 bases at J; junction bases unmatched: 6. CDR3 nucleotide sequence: TGTGCCAGCAGCTATGGACAGGGCATGAACACTGAAGCTTTCTTT. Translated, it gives CASSYGQGMNTEAFF.

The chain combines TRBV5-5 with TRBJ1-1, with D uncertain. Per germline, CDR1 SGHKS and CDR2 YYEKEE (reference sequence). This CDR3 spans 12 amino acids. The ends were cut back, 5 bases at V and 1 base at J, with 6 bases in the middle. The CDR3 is CASRPQNTEAFF. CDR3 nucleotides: TGTGCCAGCAGACCACAGAACACTGAAGCTTTCTTT.